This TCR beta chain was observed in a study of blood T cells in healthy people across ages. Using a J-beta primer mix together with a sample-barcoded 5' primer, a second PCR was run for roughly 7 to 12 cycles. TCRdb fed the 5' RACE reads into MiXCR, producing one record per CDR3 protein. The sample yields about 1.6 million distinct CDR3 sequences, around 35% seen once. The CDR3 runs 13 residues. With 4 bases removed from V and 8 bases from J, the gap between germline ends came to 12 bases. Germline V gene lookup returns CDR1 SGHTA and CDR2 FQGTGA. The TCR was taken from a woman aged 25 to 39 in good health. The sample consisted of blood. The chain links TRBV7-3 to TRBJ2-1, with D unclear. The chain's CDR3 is CASSSLLADEQFF. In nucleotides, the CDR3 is TGTGCCAGCAGCTCCCTCTTGGCGGATGAGCAGTTCTTC. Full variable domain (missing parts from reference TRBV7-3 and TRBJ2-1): GAGVSQTPSNKVTEKGKYVELRCDPISGHTALYWYRQSLGQGPEFLIYFQGTGAADDSGLPNDRFFAVRPEGSVSTLKIQRTERGDSAVYLCASSSLLADEQFFGPGTRLTVL.